One sample yielded the 9 T cell receptor beta chains listed below, sequenced in a study of T cells in Graves' hyperthyroidism and ophthalmopathy. From RNA transcripts, TCR beta CDR3 regions were amplified. A first-round RT-PCR of the TCR CDR3 used the HTBI primer set. A single record per CDR3 protein comes from TCRdb applying MiXCR to the multiplex PCR reads. The table lists approximately 590,000 distinct CDR3 sequences, 15% to 17% of them singletons. Sequencing was performed on blood. The receptor set was obtained from a woman in her twenties or thirties with Graves' hyperthyroidism.

This clonotype appeared a single time. A much larger clone lies one base from this, so it may be a read error. The rearrangement joins TRBV7-9 to TRBJ1-4; D remains ambiguous. This CDR3 contains 15 residues. With 3 bases removed from V and 7 bases from J, the gap between germline ends came to 15 bases. Per germline, CDR1 SEHNR and CDR2 FQNEAQ (reference sequence). CDR3 loop: CASSLVETSSEKLFF. The CDR3, as DNA: TGTGCCAGCAGCTTGGTGGAGACGTCTAGTGAAAAACTGTTTTTT.

This rearrangement joins TRBV20-1 to TRBJ1-2; D is perhaps TRBD1 (6 bases). The CDR3 runs to 14 residues. The germline V and J ends were trimmed by 0 bases and 2 bases, with 10 bases remaining between them. Per the germline V gene, CDR1 is DFQATT and CDR2 is SNEGSKA (reference sequence). DNA for the CDR3: TGCAGTGCTAGAGATCACAGGGAAAACTATGGCTACACCTTC. Translating gives CSARDHRENYGYTF.

This clonotype was recorded many times. J is TRBJ2-7 and V is TRBV28; a possible D gene is TRBD1 (6 bases). Trimming took off 2 bases at V and 7 bases at J, with 6 bases between the two ends. This CDR3 is built from 11 residues. CDR1 is MDHEN and CDR2 is SYDVKM in the germline V gene. This CDR3 reads CASSLQGEQYF. The DNA of the CDR3 is TGTGCCAGCAGTTTACAGGGGGAGCAGTACTTC.

This clonotype was recorded many times. The chain recombines TRBV10-3 with TRBJ2-2; D call uncertain. The CDR3 length is 16 residues. Germline CDR1 and CDR2: ENHRY and SYGVKD. V shed 0 bases and J shed 7 bases, with 15 bases lying between them. The CDR3 loop is CAISESSQVRSGELFF. CDR3 DNA: TGTGCCATCAGTGAGTCGAGTCAGGTCAGGAGCGGGGAGCTGTTTTTT.

Many counts were recorded for this clonotype. The chain has TRBV2 and TRBJ1-5, with 7 positions matching TRBD1. CDR1 is SNHLY, CDR2 FYNNEI, per germline. V gave up 4 bases and J gave up 0 bases; unmatched junction bases: 3. The CDR3 covers 15 residues. CDR3 residues: CASSGAGGSNQPQHF. The CDR3 DNA follows: TGTGCCAGCAGTGGGGCAGGGGGTAGCAATCAGCCCCAGCATTTT.

A remark on this clonotype: The conserved phenylalanine or tryptophan is not found at the CDR3 terminus, so this likely reflects a read error. This sequence joins TRBV5-4 and TRBJ1-1; tentative D call: TRBD1 (5 bases). Looked up from germline, CDR1 is SGHNT and CDR2 is YYREEE (reference sequence). V lost 2 bases to trimming and J lost 4 bases, with 18 bases between them. The CDR3 is 16 amino acids. CDR3 amino acids: CASSLAGRISGTEAFL. The CDR3 DNA sequence: TGTGCCAGCAGCTTAGCAGGGCGGATTTCAGGCACTGAAGCTTTCCTT.

Ten or more counts support this clonotype. The V call is TRBV24-1, the J call TRBJ1-1; D uncertain. The CDR3 contains 13 residues. Deletions cut 3 bases from V and 5 bases from J, with 9 bases between. From germline, CDR1 is KGHDR and CDR2 SFDVKD. CDR3 sequence (DNA): TGTGCCACCAGTGATACGTCGGGGACTGAAGCTTTCTTT. It encodes CATSDTSGTEAFF.

This clonotype was counted many times. The J gene is TRBJ2-6, the V gene TRBV10-3; D gene uncertain. The V and J ends lost 4 bases and 4 bases respectively, with 20 bases between them. Germline CDR1 ENHRY, CDR2 SYGVKD. The CDR3 has 18 residues. The CDR3 is CAISVTYPSPTGANVLTF. The CDR3 DNA sequence: TGTGCCATCAGTGTGACTTATCCATCCCCAACGGGGGCCAACGTCCTGACTTTC.

There are many counts of this clonotype. The chain employs TRBV20-1 and TRBJ1-2; D not resolved. V lost 0 bases and J lost 6, with 11 bases in between. Germline loops: CDR1 DFQATT, CDR2 SNEGSKA (reference sequence). The CDR3 spans 13 residues. As DNA, the CDR3 is TGCAGTGCTAGAGATATGTCAGTCCATGGCTACACCTTC. As protein: CSARDMSVHGYTF.